This is a list of T cell receptor beta chains from one sample in a study of T cell repertoires in cytomegalovirus infection. MiXCR was run by TCRdb on the reads, yielding one entry per CDR3 protein. The sample lists about 300,000 distinct CDR3 sequences; around 9.1% were seen once. Specimen: PBMCs. These receptors all stem from a human donor in good health (CMV status not recorded). Some clones in this sample may be carry-over from other donors' samples. Both conserved end residues are part of each CDR3. A D gene is named only where the DNA matches it firmly. Only part of the rows carry a size: once, few, many, or a class if the clone is expanded.

d_call clone_size j_call v_call cdr3_aa cdr3_nt
TRBD1 many TRBJ1-2 TRBV7-2 CASSFGTGGYYGYTF TGTGCCAGCAGCTTCGGGACAGGGGGGTATTATGGCTACACCTTC
TRBD1 many TRBJ2-7 TRBV6-2/TRBV6-3 CASRPTGGEQYF TGTGCCAGCAGACCCACAGGGGGAGAGCAGTACTTC
TRBD1 many TRBJ2-5 TRBV20-1 CSAAGTTGNQETQYF TGCAGTGCTGCTGGCACGACAGGGAACCAAGAGACCCAGTACTTC
TRBD1 many TRBJ1-2 TRBV20-1 CSAGTGVWGYGYTF TGCAGTGCGGGGACAGGGGTTTGGGGCTATGGCTACACCTTC
. many TRBJ1-1 TRBV6-6 CASSFPGSAMNTEAFF TGTGCCAGCAGTTTTCCAGGTTCGGCTATGAACACTGAAGCTTTCTTT
. many TRBJ2-5 TRBV19 CASSISPGAGETQYF TGTGCCAGTAGTATTTCCCCGGGCGCGGGCGAGACCCAGTACTTC
TRBD1 few TRBJ2-1 TRBV28 CASRPGDRLYNEQFF TGTGCCAGCAGACCCGGGGACAGGCTCTACAATGAGCAGTTCTTC
. few TRBJ2-1 TRBV18 CASSPQDFYNEQFF TGTGCCAGCTCACCCCAGGACTTCTACAATGAGCAGTTCTTC
. many TRBJ2-1 TRBV29-1 CSVEDPLRSYYNEQFF TGCAGCGTTGAAGACCCACTTAGGTCCTACTACAATGAGCAGTTCTTC
TRBD2 . TRBJ2-3 TRBV29-1 CSVGGGSTDTQYF TGCAGCGTTGGCGGGGGGAGCACAGATACGCAGTATTTT
. many TRBJ1-1 TRBV14 CASSHRPPPNTEAFF TGTGCCAGCAGTCACAGACCCCCTCCGAACACTGAAGCTTTCTTT
. few TRBJ2-5 TRBV20-1 CSASLGAGHLYQETQYF TGCAGTGCTAGCCTTGGAGCGGGACACCTGTACCAAGAGACCCAGTACTTC
TRBD1 many TRBJ1-1 TRBV7-2 CASSIFTGGVGTFF TGTGCCAGCAGCATCTTCACAGGGGGCGTGGGCACTTTCTTT
. few TRBJ2-1 TRBV19 CASSIDLRKQFF TGTGCCAGTAGTATAGATTTGAGGAAGCAGTTCTTC
. many TRBJ2-7 TRBV14 CASSQERDGSYEQYF TGTGCCAGCAGCCAAGAAAGGGACGGATCCTACGAGCAGTACTTC
TRBD1 many TRBJ1-2 TRBV5-1 CASSSGTDGYTF TGCGCCAGCAGCTCCGGGACAGATGGCTACACCTTC
TRBD2 few TRBJ2-1 TRBV5-1 CASSTSGYYSDEQFF TGCGCCAGCAGCACTAGCGGGTACTACAGCGATGAGCAGTTCTTC
. many TRBJ1-2 TRBV7-2 CASSLGADINYGYTF TGTGCCAGCAGCTTAGGAGCAGATATCAACTATGGCTACACCTTC
TRBD1 few TRBJ2-6 TRBV4-2 CASSQESGGSSGANVLTF TGTGCCAGCAGCCAAGAGTCAGGGGGTAGCTCTGGGGCCAACGTCCTGACTTTC
TRBD1 many TRBJ2-7 TRBV7-8 CASSLRDRFPYEQYF TGTGCCAGCAGCTTAAGGGACAGGTTCCCCTACGAGCAGTACTTC
TRBD1 many TRBJ1-4 TRBV6-5 CASSPGTVTTNEKLFF TGTGCCAGCAGCCCTGGGACAGTTACAACTAATGAAAAACTGTTTTTT
. many TRBJ2-1 TRBV7-2 CASRSNRAGSNYNEQFF TGTGCCAGCAGGTCAAACAGGGCTGGCTCTAATTACAATGAGCAGTTCTTC